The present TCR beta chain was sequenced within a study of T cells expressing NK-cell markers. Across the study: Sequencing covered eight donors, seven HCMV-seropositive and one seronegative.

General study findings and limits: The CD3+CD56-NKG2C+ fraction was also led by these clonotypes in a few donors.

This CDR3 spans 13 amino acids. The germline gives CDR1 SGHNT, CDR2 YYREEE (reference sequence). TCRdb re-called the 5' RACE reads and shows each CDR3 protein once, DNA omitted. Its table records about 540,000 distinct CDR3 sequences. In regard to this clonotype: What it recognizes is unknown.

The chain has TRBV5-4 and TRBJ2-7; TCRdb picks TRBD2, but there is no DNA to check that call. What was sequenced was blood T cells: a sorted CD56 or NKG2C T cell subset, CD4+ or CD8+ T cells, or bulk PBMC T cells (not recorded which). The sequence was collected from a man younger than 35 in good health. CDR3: CASSTGLDYEQYF.